One sample yielded the 32 T cell receptor beta chains listed below, sequenced in a study of CD8 T cells in Susac syndrome. cDNA came from roughly 0.5 to 1 ug RNA primed by random hexamers. TCRdb ran MiXCR on the immunoSEQ multiplex PCR reads and lists one entry per CDR3 protein. This sample carries approximately 140,000 distinct CDR3 sequences, 94% of them seen once, and the ten largest clones take over 0.25%. The sequencing sample was made of CD8+ T cells from PBMCs. Every receptor here comes from a human donor in good health.

The chain has TRBV5-6 and TRBJ2-1; TRBD1 aligns across 7 bases. There are 16 residues in the CDR3. Germline V lookup: CDR1 SGHDT, CDR2 YYEEEE. V was clipped by 4 bases and J by 7 bases; unmatched bases: 14. CDR3 loop: CASSAEGPGGWNEQFF. The DNA for the CDR3 is TGTGCCAGCAGCGCCGAAGGGCCAGGGGGTTGGAATGAGCAGTTCTTC. The full variable domain, in which reference TRBV5-6 and TRBJ2-1 provide the parts outside the CDR3, is DAGVTQSPTHLIKTRGQQVTLRCSPKSGHDTVSWYQQALGQGPQFIFQYYEEEERQRGNFPDRFSGHQFPNYSSELNVNALLLGDSALYLCASSAEGPGGWNEQFFGPGTRLTVL.

The chain recombines TRBV7-9 with TRBJ2-5, with D possibly matching TRBD2 (5 bases). Germline-derived CDR1 and CDR2 are SEHNR and FQNEAQ (reference sequence). This CDR3 has 13 amino acids. V was shortened by 2 bases and J by 7 bases, with 11 bases between the two germline ends. CDR3 in amino acids: CASSLTSLGTQYF. CDR3 nucleotide sequence: TGTGCCAGCAGCTTAACTAGTTTGGGGACCCAGTACTTC. The full variable domain, completed using reference TRBV7-9 and TRBJ2-5, is DTGVSQNPRHKITKRGQNVTFRCDPISEHNRLYWYRQTLGQGPEFLTYFQNEAQLEKSRLLSDRFSAERPKGSFSTLEIQRTEQGDSAMYLCASSLTSLGTQYFGPGTRLLVL.

V usage is TRBV27 and J usage is TRBJ2-1, with no clear D. The CDR3 spans 13 residues. Germline values: CDR1 MNHEY, CDR2 SMNVEV (reference sequence). V was trimmed by 0 bases and J by 5 bases, leaving 5 bases between them. The CDR3 loop is CASSLSKNNEQFF. The CDR3 DNA sequence: TGTGCCAGCAGTTTATCGAAAAACAATGAGCAGTTCTTC.

A word on this clonotype: One junction end disagrees with the germline gene, perhaps due to a read error. The V and J genes are TRBV3-1 and TRBJ2-7, with TRBD2 identical over 9 bases. Germline V lookup: CDR1 LGHDT, CDR2 YNNKEL (reference sequence). The CDR3 length is 15 residues. In DNA form, the CDR3 reads TGTGCCAGCAGCCAAGACTTGCGCGGGAGGGACGAGAAGTACTTC. It codes for CASSQDLRGRDEKYF.

V gene TRBV27 combines with J gene TRBJ2-7; 7 bases map to TRBD1. J lost 7 bases, V lost 0 bases, and 6 bases had no gene match. Looked up from germline, CDR1 is MNHEY and CDR2 is SMNVEV (reference sequence). The length of the CDR3 is 14 residues. CDR3 residues: CASSLSLTGDEQYF. The DNA for the CDR3 is TGTGCCAGCAGTTTATCGCTTACAGGGGATGAGCAGTACTTC.

The gene calls are TRBV20-1 and TRBJ2-1, with D unresolved. V was cut by 3 bases and J by 8 bases, with 14 bases left in between. There are 13 residues in the CDR3. Germline V gene lookup returns CDR1 DFQATT and CDR2 SNEGSKA (reference sequence). The CDR3 DNA is TGCAGTGCTAGTTACTACTTAAACGATGAGCAGTTCTTC. Its translation: CSASYYLNDEQFF.

The V and J genes are TRBV9 and TRBJ2-5, with 9 bases aligning to TRBD1. CDR1 is SGDLS, CDR2 YYNGEE, per germline. This CDR3 comprises 13 residues. V trimming: 3 bases; J trimming: 4 bases; junction bases outside the gene matches: 1. In DNA form, the CDR3 reads TGTGCCAGCAGCGGGGGACAGGGAGAGACCCAGTACTTC. Protein product: CASSGGQGETQYF.

The chain carries TRBV20-1 and TRBJ2-7, with D perhaps TRBD2 (6 bases). The germline gives CDR1 DFQATT, CDR2 SNEGSKA (reference sequence). The CDR3 is 13 amino acids. Deletions cut 3 bases from V and 0 bases from J, with 9 bases between. The CDR3 region is CSARERASYEQYF. As DNA, the CDR3 is TGCAGTGCTAGGGAGCGGGCCTCCTACGAGCAGTACTTC.

The V call is TRBV6-2 or TRBV6-3, the J call TRBJ2-1; no clear D gene. This CDR3 contains 13 residues. Looked up from germline, CDR1 is MNHEY and CDR2 is SVGEGT. V lost 8 bases to trimming and J lost 6 bases, with 14 bases between them. The DNA for the CDR3 is TGTGCCAGCGCCCCGGGCCACCCCAATGAGCAGTTCTTC. It codes for CASAPGHPNEQFF.

This chain links TRBV3-1 with TRBJ2-5, with 14 bases identical to TRBD2. After removal of 0 bases from V and 5 bases from J, the junction contained 2 bases not matched to a gene. Germline V gene lookup returns CDR1 LGHDT and CDR2 YNNKEL (reference sequence). This CDR3 has 16 residues. CDR3 nucleotides: TGTGCCAGCAGCCAAGAGGGACTAGCGGGAGCGGAGACCCAGTACTTC. Translating gives CASSQEGLAGAETQYF.

The rearrangement links TRBV6-2 or TRBV6-3 to TRBJ1-1, with 9 bases matching TRBD1. Germline V CDR1 and CDR2: MNHEY, SVGEGT. CDR3 length: 16 amino acids. The V gene end was trimmed by 0 bases and the J gene end by 3 bases; junction bases not matched to a gene: 5. For the CDR3, the DNA is TGTGCCAGCAGTTACTCGGAACAGGGGGCCTACACTGAAGCTTTCTTT. This translates into CASSYSEQGAYTEAFF.

V gene TRBV7-9 combines with J gene TRBJ2-2, with D possibly TRBD1 on 5 matching bases. CDR1 is SEHNR and CDR2 is FQNEAQ in the germline V gene (reference sequence). The CDR3 has 14 residues. Trimming shortened V by 5 bases and J by 5 bases, and 12 bases separated the two germline ends. The CDR3 sequence is CASSKTDNTGELFF. CDR3 in DNA: TGTGCCAGCAGCAAGACAGATAATACCGGGGAGCTGTTTTTT.

The chain carries TRBV3-1 and TRBJ2-1, with 10 bases aligning to TRBD2. The V and J ends lost 0 bases and 6 bases, in that order; junction bases with no gene match: 5. Looked up from germline, CDR1 is LGHDT and CDR2 is YNNKEL (reference sequence). The CDR3 has 16 residues. CDR3 DNA sequence: TGTGCCAGCAGCCAAGATCGAACTAGCGGGGTCAATGAGCAGTTCTTC. It encodes CASSQDRTSGVNEQFF.

V gene TRBV12-3 or TRBV12-4 combines with J gene TRBJ2-2; 8 nucleotides align to TRBD2. The CDR3 length is 12 residues. Germline trimming cut 8 bases from V and 15 bases from J; bases unmatched to any gene: 11. This CDR3 is CASSPGGGRMFF. The CDR3 DNA follows: TGTGCCAGCTCTCCGGGCGGGGGGAGGATGTTTTTT.

The chain combines TRBV9 with TRBJ1-1, with D uncertain. V was trimmed by 7 bases and J by 1 base, leaving 8 bases between them. The germline CDR1 and CDR2 sequences are SGDLS and YYNGEE. This CDR3 is 12 amino acids long. CDR3 amino acids: CASGSGNTEAFF. The CDR3, as DNA: TGTGCCAGCGGTAGTGGGAACACTGAAGCTTTCTTT.

The chain joins TRBV27 to TRBJ2-7; 9 bases line up with TRBD2. After removal of 5 bases from V and 2 bases from J, the junction contained 4 bases not matched to a gene. The CDR3 totals 14 residues. Per germline, CDR1 MNHEY and CDR2 SMNVEV (reference sequence). CDR3 nucleotides: TGTGCCAGCAGTCAGACTAGCGGAGCCTACGAGCAGTACTTC. Translation: CASSQTSGAYEQYF.

The chain's CDR3 is CASSPSGDGNQPQHF. CDR3 DNA: TGTGCCAGCAGTCCATCCGGGGACGGCAATCAGCCCCAGCATTTT. The gene calls are TRBV28 and TRBJ1-5; D is possibly TRBD1 (5 bases). The germline V gene encodes CDR1 MDHEN and CDR2 SYDVKM. The CDR3 extends over 15 amino acids. V dropped 5 bases and J dropped 2 bases, with 13 bases sitting between them.

This sequence joins TRBV27 and TRBJ2-1; 11 bases match TRBD2. The CDR3 has 15 amino acids. The junction had 7 bases not matched to a gene; V was cut back by 4 bases and J by 8 bases. The germline CDR1 and CDR2 sequences are MNHEY and SMNVEV (reference sequence). CDR3 protein: CASSSGLAGYHEQFF. Here the CDR3 DNA reads TGTGCCAGCAGTTCCGGACTAGCGGGTTACCATGAGCAGTTCTTC.

This clonotype occurred once. J is TRBJ2-7 and V is TRBV20-1; the match to TRBD1 covers 8 bases. Germline CDR1 DFQATT, CDR2 SNEGSKA (reference sequence). The ends lost 3 bases at V and 2 bases at J; junction bases unmatched: 0. This CDR3 region has 12 residues. CDR3 loop: CSARDRAYEQYF. As DNA, the CDR3 is TGCAGTGCTAGGGACAGGGCCTACGAGCAGTACTTC.

The chain couples TRBV6-2 or TRBV6-3 to TRBJ2-1; the D gene is possibly TRBD2 (5 bases). Germline values: CDR1 MNHEY, CDR2 SVGEGT. The germline V and J ends were trimmed by 6 bases and 9 bases, with 12 bases remaining between them. This CDR3 region has 12 residues. CDR3 residues: CASSPRGGEQFF. In DNA, the CDR3 is TGTGCCAGCAGCCCCCGGGGTGGTGAGCAGTTCTTC.

This chain links TRBV7-9 with TRBJ1-2, with D possibly matching TRBD1 (6 bases). V was cut by 4 bases and J by 8 bases, with 23 bases left in between. Germline V gene data show CDR1 as SEHNR and CDR2 as FQNEAQ (reference sequence). The CDR3 contains 16 residues. The CDR3 region is CASSSSTDSHAVGYTF. The CDR3 DNA reads TGTGCCAGCAGCTCAAGCACGGACAGTCATGCGGTAGGCTACACCTTC.

The chain couples TRBV5-1 to TRBJ2-3; D not resolved. V shed 2 bases and J shed 1 base, with 8 bases lying between them. The CDR3 length is 14 residues. Germline V gene data show CDR1 as SGHRS and CDR2 as YFSETQ. DNA of the CDR3: TGCGCCAGCAGCTTTGAGGTGGGCACAGATACGCAGTATTTT. Encoded protein: CASSFEVGTDTQYF.

This clonotype has only one observation. This chain uses TRBV19 with TRBJ2-1, with TRBD1 matching over 10 bases. This CDR3 has 15 amino acids. Germline V gives CDR1 LNHDA, CDR2 SQIVND (reference sequence). The J segment lost 9 bases and the V segment lost 5 bases, leaving 10 bases of the junction unmatched. DNA of the CDR3: TGTGCCAGTAGTTCCCGACAGGGGGCTGTCTCTGAGCAGTTCTTC. Protein sequence: CASSSRQGAVSEQFF.

The chain combines TRBV30 with TRBJ1-5; 10 bases agree with TRBD1. The germline CDR1 and CDR2 sequences are GTSNPN and SVGIG (reference sequence). This CDR3 region has 15 residues. V lost 5 bases, J lost 3 bases, and 7 bases stayed unmatched. CDR3 nucleotides: TGTGCCTGGTGCCCGGGGACAGGGGACAATCAGCCCCAGCATTTT. It yields the protein CAWCPGTGDNQPQHF.

The gene calls are TRBV3-1 and TRBJ2-7, with 10 bases aligning to TRBD2. Per the germline V gene, CDR1 is LGHDT and CDR2 is YNNKEL (reference sequence). Losses at the gene ends were 4 bases for V and 1 base for J; bases not matched to a gene: 1. The CDR3 is made up of 14 amino acids. The CDR3 is CASSPSGGSYEQYF. CDR3 DNA: TGTGCCAGCAGCCCTAGCGGGGGTTCCTACGAGCAGTACTTC.

The chain couples TRBV4-2 to TRBJ2-3; D remains ambiguous. Germline CDR1 is LGHNA and CDR2 is YNFKEQ. The CDR3 is 14 residues long. Trimming took 1 base from V and 3 from J, leaving 8 bases between them. The CDR3 spells CASSQAIGTDTQYF. CDR3 DNA: TGTGCCAGCAGCCAAGCGATAGGGACAGATACGCAGTATTTT.

J is TRBJ2-1 and V is TRBV9; D not certain. This CDR3 has 14 amino acids. Germline lookup yields CDR1 SGDLS and CDR2 YYNGEE. Trimming removed 0 bases from V and 8 bases from J, with 12 bases in between. This chain's CDR3 is CASSVEIATHEQFF. DNA of the CDR3: TGTGCCAGCAGCGTAGAAATTGCGACACATGAGCAGTTCTTC.

The chain employs TRBV7-8 and TRBJ2-7; the match to TRBD1 covers 10 bases. CDR1 and CDR2 (germline): SGHVS, FQNEAQ. The CDR3 extends over 14 amino acids. V lost 3 bases, J lost 5 bases, and 4 bases stayed unmatched. The CDR3 sequence: CASSFGTGDNEQYF. DNA of the CDR3: TGTGCCAGCAGCTTTGGGACAGGGGATAACGAGCAGTACTTC.

This sequence joins TRBV15 and TRBJ1-5; D is unclear. The germline V and J ends were trimmed by 0 bases and 6 bases, with 6 bases remaining between them. The CDR3 totals 13 residues. Germline assignment: CDR1 LNHNV and CDR2 YYDKDF (reference sequence). The CDR3 protein is CATSRDRSQPQHF. CDR3 nucleotides: TGTGCCACCAGCAGAGATAGGAGTCAGCCCCAGCATTTT.

The table lists this clonotype with a count of one. The chain couples TRBV9 to TRBJ2-5; D might be TRBD1 or TRBD2, each matching 5 bases. The V end was cut by 4 bases, the J end by 5 bases, with 9 bases between. Germline CDR1 reads SGDLS; CDR2 reads YYNGEE. The CDR3 extends over 12 amino acids. CDR3 coding DNA: TGTGCCAGCAGCCACGGGGACGAGACCCAGTACTTC. This codes for CASSHGDETQYF.

The gene calls are TRBV13 and TRBJ1-4; 7 positions agree with TRBD1. The CDR3 has 15 amino acids. The V gene end was trimmed by 6 bases and the J gene end by 7 bases; junction bases not matched to a gene: 11. Germline CDR1 PRHDT, CDR2 FYEKMQ (reference sequence). The CDR3 DNA sequence: TGTGCCAGCAGTTTAAGGGTACAGGGGAGTGAAAAACTGTTTTTT. Encoded protein: CASSLRVQGSEKLFF. Looking up the rest from reference TRBV13 and TRBJ1-4 gives the full variable domain: AAGVIQSPRHLIKEKRETATLKCYPIPRHDTVYWYQQGPGQDPQFLISFYEKMQSDKGSIPDRFSAQQFSDYHSELNMSSLELGDSALYFCASSLRVQGSEKLFFGSGTQLSVL.

The V and J genes are TRBV6-2 or TRBV6-3 and TRBJ2-1; 8 positions agree with TRBD2. The CDR3 length is 14 residues. J gave up 8 bases and V 0 bases, and 3 bases lay outside the gene matches. Germline CDR1 reads MNHEY; CDR2 reads SVGEGT. The CDR3 spells CASSYSRTSHEQFF. CDR3 coding DNA: TGTGCCAGCAGTTACTCGAGGACTAGCCATGAGCAGTTCTTC.